The source of this TCR beta chain is a study of blood T cell repertoires in COVID-19. Overall study context: Italy, Spain and the United States were the sources of the convalescent and acute COVID-19 samples. In each case, the material was cDNA or gDNA derived from T cells, B-cell-depleted T cells, or PBMCs.

Authors' data handling: Estimation of nucleated cell counts was performed using reference gene primer amplification. This table comes from immunoSEQ multiplex PCR, and its TCRdb copy is limited to in-frame clones, with some not included. V and J calls and clone size come straight from that table; D and trimming were deduced from the DNA. The sample lists 450,000 to 500,000 clones, approximately 83% occurring once. There are a few counts of this clone. This CDR3 has 16 residues. CDR1 SGHRS and CDR2 YFSETQ come from the germline V gene. Trimming cost V 3 bases and J 0 bases, with 15 bases left between them.

J is TRBJ1-1 and V is TRBV5-1; possible D gene TRBD1, 5 bases. Sequenced: peripheral blood. This clonotype was obtained from a human donor in a cohort sampled during active COVID-19. The CDR3 here is CASSSQGGRMNTEAFF. Here the CDR3 DNA reads TGCGCCAGCAGCTCCCAGGGAGGAAGAATGAACACTGAAGCTTTCTTT.